This passage covers 29 T cell receptor beta chains from one sample sequenced in a study of T-cell reconstitution after alpha-beta-depleted transplantation in children. The authors prepared the TCRbeta library with unique molecular identifiers. TCRdb re-analysed the PCR reads in MiXCR, keeping a single row per CDR3 protein. The data hold roughly 200,000 distinct CDR3 sequences, with under 13% observed a single time. Sequences were derived from PBMCs, sampled before TCRalphabeta/CD19-depleted stem cell transplant. The receptors originated from a child younger than two with acute myeloid leukemia, due to receive a stem cell transplant.

In this sample, this clonotype turned up a few times. V usage is TRBV7-8 and J usage is TRBJ1-2; TRBD1 aligns across 8 bases. CDR3 length: 15 residues. The V and J ends lost 3 bases and 4 bases, in that order; junction bases with no gene match: 7. Germline CDR1 and CDR2: SGHVS and FQNEAQ. Here the CDR3 DNA reads TGTGCCAGCAGCTTGGCAGGGGGCGCGCCCTATGGCTACACCTTC. Encoded protein: CASSLAGGAPYGYTF.

This clonotype was counted many times. In DNA, the CDR3 is TGTGCCAGCAGCTTGTACTGGGGGACAGGGGGCGCGAGCAACTATGGCTACACCTTC. It codes for CASSLYWGTGGASNYGYTF. The chain links TRBV5-4 to TRBJ1-2; 12 bases match TRBD1. Germline-derived CDR1 and CDR2 are SGHNT and YYREEE (reference sequence). The CDR3 extends over 19 amino acids. V was clipped by 1 base and J by 2 bases; unmatched bases: 12.

This clonotype has ten or more counts. The rearrangement joins TRBV12-3 or TRBV12-4 to TRBJ2-5, with D uncertain. This CDR3 region has 12 residues. Trimming removed 10 bases from V and 2 bases from J, with 11 bases in between. CDR3 coding DNA: TGTGCCACCTCCTCATTACAAGAGACCCAGTACTTC. It codes for CATSSLQETQYF.

This clonotype was seen repeatedly, ten times or more. The chain recombines TRBV14 with TRBJ2-1; 7 positions match TRBD2. The V gene end was trimmed by 5 bases and the J gene end by 6 bases; junction bases not matched to a gene: 10. The CDR3 has 15 amino acids. Germline CDR1 SGHDN, CDR2 FVKESK. In nucleotides, the CDR3 is TGTGCCAGCAGCTCTCGACTAGCCACCATCAATGAGCAGTTCTTC. Residues: CASSSRLATINEQFF.

The chain joins TRBV7-2 to TRBJ2-1, with 9 bases lining up with TRBD2. The V and J ends lost 1 base and 10 bases, in that order; junction bases with no gene match: 11. The CDR3 runs to 16 residues. The germline CDR1 and CDR2 sequences are SGHTA and FQGNSA. CDR3 nucleotide sequence: TGTGCCAGCAGCTTAGTCGGCGGGAGGGTTCGGGAGGAGCAGTTCTTC. Translating it yields CASSLVGGRVREEQFF.

This clonotype was seen ten or more times. The gene calls are TRBV29-1 and TRBJ2-1; 11 nucleotides agree with TRBD2. Per the germline V gene, CDR1 is SQVTM and CDR2 is ANQGSEA. The CDR3 is 16 amino acids. J lost 4 bases, V lost 8 bases, and 13 bases had no gene match. The CDR3 protein is CSPQGPGTSGYNEQFF. The CDR3 bases are TGCAGCCCTCAGGGCCCCGGGACTAGCGGATACAATGAGCAGTTCTTC.

This clonotype was seen at least ten times. The chain recombines TRBV28 with TRBJ2-5; D is perhaps TRBD1 (5 bases). CDR1 and CDR2 from the germline V gene are MDHEN and SYDVKM. This CDR3 spans 13 amino acids. The ends were cut back, 4 bases at V and 3 bases at J, with 9 bases in the middle. The CDR3 protein is CASSSGIEETQYF. Written as DNA, the CDR3 is TGTGCCAGCAGTTCAGGGATCGAAGAGACCCAGTACTTC.

This clonotype was counted ten times or more. The genes are TRBV27 and TRBJ2-7; no reliable D call. CDR3 length: 14 amino acids. Trimming cost V 2 bases and J 2 bases, with 10 bases left between them. The germline V gene encodes CDR1 MNHEY and CDR2 SMNVEV (reference sequence). The CDR3 protein is CASSLKGSPYEQYF. The CDR3, as DNA: TGTGCCAGCAGTTTAAAGGGCAGCCCCTACGAGCAGTACTTC.

In this sample, this clonotype turned up many times. This sequence joins TRBV20-1 and TRBJ1-1; D perhaps matches TRBD1 (5 bases). The CDR3 is 12 residues long. Trimming stripped 3 bases from V and 4 bases from J, with 9 bases between. From germline, CDR1 is DFQATT and CDR2 SNEGSKA (reference sequence). CDR3 amino acids: CSAREGFTEAFF. CDR3 nucleotides: TGCAGTGCTAGGGAGGGGTTCACTGAAGCTTTCTTT.

This clonotype occurred many times. The chain has TRBV12-3 or TRBV12-4 and TRBJ2-1; 10 bases align to TRBD2. After removal of 5 bases from V and 4 bases from J, the junction contained 11 bases not matched to a gene. The CDR3 extends over 17 amino acids. As DNA, the CDR3 is TGTGCCAGCAGTAGCGTGATAGGGACTAGCGAGTACAATGAGCAGTTCTTC. Amino acids: CASSSVIGTSEYNEQFF.

This clonotype was detected many times. The genes are TRBV20-1 and TRBJ2-1; 11 bases line up with TRBD2. J gave up 8 bases and V 3 bases, and 3 bases lay outside the gene matches. There are 13 residues in the CDR3. Germline CDR1 DFQATT, CDR2 SNEGSKA (reference sequence). The CDR3 nucleotides are TGCAGTGCTAGGTTGGGACTAGCGGATGAGCAGTTCTTC. Translating gives CSARLGLADEQFF.

This clonotype was seen ten or more times. Its ends do not fully match the called genes, so a read error is possible. The gene calls are TRBV9 and TRBJ2-3; the D gene is possibly TRBD2 (5 bases). Per the germline V gene, CDR1 is SGDLS and CDR2 is YYNGEE. CDR3 length: 16 residues. As DNA, the CDR3 is TGTGCCGGCAGCGTAGCGAGGCTAGCCGGCACAGATACGCAGTATTTT. The encoded protein is CAGSVARLAGTDTQYF. Variable domain in full (rest from reference TRBV9 and TRBJ2-3): DSGVTQTPKHLITATGQRVTLRCSPRSGDLSVYWYQQSLDQGLQFLIQYYNGEERAKGNILERFSAQQFPDLHSELNLSSLELGDSALYFCAGSVARLAGTDTQYFGPGTRLTVL.

This clonotype was recorded many times. The gene calls are TRBV12-3 or TRBV12-4 and TRBJ2-3; TRBD2 is a possible D gene (6 bases). The CDR3 covers 14 residues. V lost 3 bases, J lost 5 bases, and 12 bases lay in between. The CDR3 DNA is TGTGCCAGCAGTTTGGCCTTGGGAGGAGATACGCAGTATTTT. Residues: CASSLALGGDTQYF.

This clonotype was seen repeatedly, ten times or more. V gene TRBV7-2 combines with J gene TRBJ2-1, with TRBD2 matching over 9 bases. The CDR3 loop spans 14 amino acids. Germline CDR1 reads SGHTA; CDR2 reads FQGNSA. Unmatched junction bases numbered 4, after V lost 5 bases and J lost 5 bases. The CDR3 DNA reads TGTGCCAGCAGCCCTAGCGGGACTAACAATGAGCAGTTCTTC. It specifies CASSPSGTNNEQFF.

This clonotype has at least ten counts. The chain couples TRBV11-1 to TRBJ2-2; D not resolved. Trimming took off 4 bases at V and 6 bases at J, with 18 bases between the two ends. CDR1 SGHAT and CDR2 FQDESV come from the germline V gene (reference sequence). The CDR3 has 16 amino acids. As DNA, the CDR3 is TGTGCCAGCAGCTCACCTTACTCTGATTGGGCCGGGGAGCTGTTTTTT. It translates to CASSSPYSDWAGELFF.

V usage is TRBV12-3 or TRBV12-4 and J usage is TRBJ1-5; TRBD1 aligns across 7 bases. The CDR3 runs 12 residues. V was pared by 5 bases and J by 15 bases, with 10 bases of the junction left unmatched. CDR3 sequence: CASSTTGAEGHF. DNA for the CDR3: TGTGCCAGCAGTACCACAGGGGCTGAAGGGCATTTT.

To note about this clonotype: This could be a read error, since a much larger clone is one nucleotide away. This chain connects TRBV30 to TRBJ1-5, with D uncertain. The CDR3 length is 13 residues. Germline-derived CDR1 and CDR2 are GTSNPN and SVGIG (reference sequence). The CDR3 nucleotides are TGTCCCTGGAGCCGGGAAGGCGATCAGCCCCAGCATTTT. Translated: CPWSREGDQPQHF.

This clonotype was counted many times. The gene calls are TRBV6-2 or TRBV6-3 and TRBJ2-1; D remains unclear. This CDR3 spans 14 amino acids. In germline, CDR1 is MNHEY, CDR2 SVGEGT. Trimming cost V 0 bases and J 3 bases, with 6 bases left between them. The CDR3 loop is CASSYSWGYNEQFF. The CDR3 nucleotides are TGTGCCAGCAGTTACTCCTGGGGCTACAATGAGCAGTTCTTC.

This clonotype has ten or more counts. V gene TRBV12-3 or TRBV12-4 combines with J gene TRBJ1-2, with a weak D call TRBD1 (6 bases). Trimming took 7 bases from V and 5 from J, leaving 8 bases between them. The CDR3 is made up of 11 amino acids. The CDR3 sequence is CASTQGYGYTF. CDR3 bases: TGTGCCAGCACCCAGGGGTATGGCTACACCTTC.

There are many counts of this clonotype. This chain connects TRBV7-3 to TRBJ2-1; maybe TRBD2 (5 bases). V lost 5 bases and J 9 bases, leaving 20 bases between the germline ends. Germline loops: CDR1 SGHTA, CDR2 FQGTGA. The CDR3 is 15 residues long. CDR3 amino acids: CASSLNGGVISEQFF. CDR3 in DNA: TGTGCCAGCAGCCTAAATGGAGGAGTTATTAGTGAGCAGTTCTTC.

This clonotype was seen ten or more times. V gene TRBV3-1 combines with J gene TRBJ1-6; D might be TRBD1 (5 bases). V was clipped by 0 bases and J by 4 bases, with 10 bases between them. The CDR3 consists of 16 residues. Germline CDR1 and CDR2: LGHDT and YNNKEL (reference sequence). CDR3: CASSQEGGTYNSPLHF. The CDR3 bases are TGTGCCAGCAGCCAAGAAGGAGGGACTTATAATTCACCCCTCCACTTT.

As concerns this clonotype: This may arise from a read error, as a much more abundant clone is one base away. The chain combines TRBV2 with TRBJ2-3; D is unresolved. V was trimmed by 6 bases and J by 2 bases, leaving 12 bases between them. CDR1 SNHLY and CDR2 FYNNEI come from the germline V gene. There are 14 residues in the CDR3. CDR3: CASSPKASTDTQYF. The CDR3 DNA is TGTGCCAGCAGCCCCAAGGCCTCCACAGATACGCAGTATTTT.

This clonotype came up many times. The chain carries TRBV5-1 and TRBJ2-5; maybe TRBD2 (5 bases). The CDR3 spans 15 residues. V was pared by 4 bases and J by 2 bases, with 15 bases between. In germline, CDR1 is SGHRS, CDR2 YFSETQ. The CDR3 spells CASSQNLATQETQYF. DNA of the CDR3: TGCGCCAGCAGCCAGAACTTAGCGACACAAGAGACCCAGTACTTC.

This clonotype was seen many times. V is TRBV5-1 and J is TRBJ1-4; 11 bases line up with TRBD1. The germline V gene has CDR1 SGHRS and CDR2 YFSETQ. After removal of 3 bases from V and 7 bases from J, the junction contained 5 bases not matched to a gene. This CDR3 has 15 amino acids. The CDR3 loop reads CASSSLGTGGEKLFF. CDR3 DNA sequence: TGCGCCAGCAGCTCTCTGGGGACAGGGGGTGAAAAACTGTTTTTT.

This clonotype appeared many times. This chain joins TRBV12-3 or TRBV12-4 and TRBJ1-5; 8 bases are a match to TRBD1. J lost 1 base, V lost 5 bases, and 10 bases had no gene match. There are 17 residues in the CDR3. The CDR3 DNA is TGTGCCAGCAGTCCCCCCCGGACAGGGTGGAGCAATCAGCCCCAGCATTTT. Protein product: CASSPPRTGWSNQPQHF.

This clonotype was observed at least ten times. V usage is TRBV10-3 and J usage is TRBJ2-7; 7 nucleotides line up with TRBD2. The CDR3 extends over 16 amino acids. Germline lookup yields CDR1 ENHRY and CDR2 SYGVKD. V lost 6 bases to trimming and J lost 5 bases; unmatched junction nucleotides: 16. The CDR3 sequence: CAIRGQEMKAGNEQYF. In nucleotides, the CDR3 is TGTGCCATCAGGGGCCAGGAAATGAAAGCGGGGAACGAGCAGTACTTC.

This clonotype was recorded many times. The chain links TRBV20-1 to TRBJ1-6; 10 bases are a match to TRBD1. This CDR3 has 15 residues. From germline, CDR1 is DFQATT and CDR2 SNEGSKA (reference sequence). Trimming removed 1 base from V and 7 bases from J; junction bases left unmatched: 4. CDR3 in DNA: TGCAGTGCTAGAGTTGGGGGACAGGGGAATTCACCCCTCCACTTT. Translated: CSARVGGQGNSPLHF.

In this sample, this clonotype turned up a few times. The genes are TRBV18 and TRBJ1-1, with D possibly TRBD1 on 5 matching bases. The germline gives CDR1 KGHSH, CDR2 LQKENI. The CDR3 runs to 14 residues. Trimming pared 3 bases from V and 6 bases from J, leaving 14 bases between. The CDR3 DNA sequence: TGTGCCAGCTCACCCGGGGCGGGGCGGGCTGAAGCTTTCTTT. This sequence encodes CASSPGAGRAEAFF.

This clonotype was observed at least ten times. The gene calls are TRBV5-5 and TRBJ2-5, with D unresolved. The CDR3 has 12 residues. V lost 4 bases and J 0 bases, leaving 4 bases between the germline ends. Germline CDR1 and CDR2: SGHKS and YYEKEE (reference sequence). The CDR3 here is CASSENQETQYF. CDR3 sequence (DNA): TGTGCCAGCAGCGAGAACCAAGAGACCCAGTACTTC.